These T cell receptor beta chains were read from a single sample in a study of blood T cell repertoires in COVID-19. Profiled with immunoSEQ multiplex PCR; TCRdb holds only in-frame clones, not every one. The sample holds approximately 220,000 clones, 83% seen once. Sequenced material: peripheral blood. These TCRs come from a woman aged 40-49 years with active or convalescent COVID-19. The CDR3 runs from the conserved cysteine through the conserved F or W. D genes are given only for firm matches. The listing skips clone size in some rows; elsewhere it reads once, few, many or a size class.

j_gene: TRBJ1-2
d_gene: TRBD1
abundance: -
v_gene: TRBV3-1/TRBV3-2
CDR3nt: TGTGCCAGCAGCCAGGGACAGGAGCGCGGCTACACCTTC
CDR3aa: CASSQGQERGYTF

j_gene: TRBJ2-2
d_gene: -
abundance: -
v_gene: TRBV6-5
CDR3nt: TGTGCCAGCAGTTCCGTGTGGGGGGAGAACACCGGGGAGCTGTTTTTT
CDR3aa: CASSSVWGENTGELFF

j_gene: TRBJ1-5
d_gene: -
abundance: few
v_gene: TRBV4-1
CDR3nt: TGCGCCAGCAGCCAAGCCGGCGGTTTTCAGCCCCAGCATTTT
CDR3aa: CASSQAGGFQPQHF

j_gene: TRBJ1-6
d_gene: -
abundance: few
v_gene: TRBV4-2
CDR3nt: TGTGCCAGCAGCCCCGAATCCCGTGCACAGGGTTCACCCCTCCACTTT
CDR3aa: CASSPESRAQGSPLHF

j_gene: TRBJ2-3
d_gene: TRBD2
abundance: -
v_gene: TRBV6-1
CDR3nt: TGTGCCAGCAGTGAGCTAGCGGGGACCACAGATACGCAGTATTTT
CDR3aa: CASSELAGTTDTQYF

j_gene: TRBJ1-2
d_gene: TRBD1
abundance: -
v_gene: TRBV7-9
CDR3nt: TGTGCCAGCAGCCGGGACAGTTCCTATGGCTACACCTTC
CDR3aa: CASSRDSSYGYTF

j_gene: TRBJ1-3
d_gene: TRBD1
abundance: -
v_gene: TRBV5-4
CDR3nt: TGTGCCAGCAGCTTGGTTCAGGGGGCTTCGGGAAACACCATATATTTT
CDR3aa: CASSLVQGASGNTIYF

j_gene: TRBJ2-1
d_gene: -
abundance: -
v_gene: TRBV14
CDR3nt: TGTGCCAGCAGCCAAGCGCTCCTACCCAATGAGCAGTTCTTC
CDR3aa: CASSQALLPNEQFF

j_gene: TRBJ1-4
d_gene: TRBD1
abundance: -
v_gene: TRBV7-8
CDR3nt: TGTGCCAGCAGCTTGACAGGGGGGCCAATAAATGAAAAACTGTTTTTT
CDR3aa: CASSLTGGPINEKLFF

j_gene: TRBJ1-2
d_gene: TRBD1
abundance: -
v_gene: TRBV25-1
CDR3nt: TGTGCCAGCAGTGGCGACAGGGGCCGCTATGGCTACACCTTC
CDR3aa: CASSGDRGRYGYTF

j_gene: TRBJ2-7
d_gene: TRBD1
abundance: once
v_gene: TRBV5-6
CDR3nt: TGTGCCAGCAGCTTGGGACAGGGGATCTACGAGCAGTACTTC
CDR3aa: CASSLGQGIYEQYF

j_gene: TRBJ1-2
d_gene: TRBD1
abundance: -
v_gene: TRBV7-9
CDR3nt: TGTGCCAGCAGCCTCGTTGGAGGGGACAGCGGCTACACCTTC
CDR3aa: CASSLVGGDSGYTF

j_gene: TRBJ1-2
d_gene: -
abundance: -
v_gene: TRBV24-1
CDR3nt: TGTGCCACCAGTGATTTTACAGGCTATGGCTACACCTTC
CDR3aa: CATSDFTGYGYTF

j_gene: TRBJ1-2
d_gene: TRBD1
abundance: -
v_gene: TRBV24-1
CDR3nt: TGTGCCACCAGTGATTCCCCGACAGGGGATCTTTATGGCTACACCTTC
CDR3aa: CATSDSPTGDLYGYTF

j_gene: TRBJ1-1
d_gene: -
abundance: -
v_gene: TRBV29-1
CDR3nt: TGCAGCGTTAGTCAGGGGAACACTGAAGCTTTCTTT
CDR3aa: CSVSQGNTEAFF

j_gene: TRBJ1-2
d_gene: TRBD1
abundance: -
v_gene: TRBV18
CDR3nt: TGTGCCAGCTCAGCTGGACAGGGGACAGCTAACTATGGCTACACCTTC
CDR3aa: CASSAGQGTANYGYTF

j_gene: TRBJ2-1
d_gene: -
abundance: -
v_gene: TRBV7-3
CDR3nt: TGTGCCAGCAGCTCTAACAATGAGCAGTTCTTC
CDR3aa: CASSSNNEQFF

j_gene: TRBJ1-2
d_gene: -
abundance: -
v_gene: TRBV5-1
CDR3nt: TGCGCCAGCAGCCCAGCGGTGGCTAACTATGGCTACACCTTC
CDR3aa: CASSPAVANYGYTF

j_gene: TRBJ2-7
d_gene: TRBD1
abundance: -
v_gene: TRBV28
CDR3nt: TGTGCCAGCAGTGCTACAGGGGGTACCTACGAGCAGTACTTC
CDR3aa: CASSATGGTYEQYF

j_gene: TRBJ2-1
d_gene: TRBD2
abundance: -
v_gene: TRBV29-1
CDR3nt: TGCAGCGTTTTGCCTAGCGGGAGCTCCTACAATGAGCAGTTCTTC
CDR3aa: CSVLPSGSSYNEQFF

j_gene: TRBJ1-3
d_gene: -
abundance: once
v_gene: TRBV10-2
CDR3nt: TGCGCCAGCAGTGAGGATAGCTCTGGAAACACCATATATTTT
CDR3aa: CASSEDSSGNTIYF

j_gene: TRBJ1-5
d_gene: -
abundance: -
v_gene: TRBV2
CDR3nt: TGTGCCACCGAACAGGACGGCCCGAGCAATCAGCCCCAGCATTTT
CDR3aa: CATEQDGPSNQPQHF

j_gene: TRBJ2-5
d_gene: TRBD2
abundance: -
v_gene: TRBV6-5
CDR3nt: TGTGCCAGCAGTTACTCGCGGGAGCGTTCAGGAGAGACCCAGTACTTC
CDR3aa: CASSYSRERSGETQYF

j_gene: TRBJ2-7
d_gene: TRBD2
abundance: -
v_gene: TRBV7-9
CDR3nt: TGTGCCAGCAGCTGGGCCGAGCTAGCGGGGGAGCAGTACTTC
CDR3aa: CASSWAELAGEQYF

j_gene: TRBJ2-7
d_gene: TRBD2
abundance: many
v_gene: TRBV4-1
CDR3nt: TGCGCCAGCAGCCCCCTGGGACTAGCGGGCTTCTACGAGCAGTACTTC
CDR3aa: CASSPLGLAGFYEQYF

j_gene: TRBJ2-2
d_gene: -
abundance: -
v_gene: TRBV3-1/TRBV3-2
CDR3nt: TGTGCCAGCAGCCAAGACCCCTCCGGGGAGCTGTTTTTT
CDR3aa: CASSQDPSGELFF

j_gene: TRBJ2-1
d_gene: -
abundance: -
v_gene: TRBV7-3
CDR3nt: TGTGCCAGCAGCTCAACCCCCCAGGATTCGGAGCAGTTCTTC
CDR3aa: CASSSTPQDSEQFF

j_gene: TRBJ2-5
d_gene: -
abundance: -
v_gene: TRBV30
CDR3nt: TGTGCCTGGAGTGTTGAGCGGGAGACCCAGTACTTC
CDR3aa: CAWSVERETQYF

j_gene: TRBJ1-2
d_gene: -
abundance: once
v_gene: TRBV6-5
CDR3nt: TGTGCCAGCAGTTACCGGGACTCTTGGGGCTACACCTTC
CDR3aa: CASSYRDSWGYTF

j_gene: TRBJ2-1
d_gene: TRBD2
abundance: -
v_gene: TRBV2
CDR3nt: TGTGCCAGCAGGGTGGGGGGGAATCTGTACAATGAGCAGTTCTTC
CDR3aa: CASRVGGNLYNEQFF

j_gene: TRBJ1-1
d_gene: -
abundance: -
v_gene: TRBV7-9
CDR3nt: TGTGCCAGCATTCGACAGACGAACACTGAAGCTTTCTTT
CDR3aa: CASIRQTNTEAFF

j_gene: TRBJ1-2
d_gene: -
abundance: -
v_gene: TRBV4-1
CDR3nt: TGCGCCAGCAGGTCTCCCGACAGGAAACTCTATGGCTACACCTTC
CDR3aa: CASRSPDRKLYGYTF

j_gene: TRBJ1-5
d_gene: -
abundance: many
v_gene: TRBV28
CDR3nt: TGTGCCAGCAGACAAAACAATCAGCCCCAGCATTTT
CDR3aa: CASRQNNQPQHF

j_gene: TRBJ1-6
d_gene: -
abundance: -
v_gene: TRBV2
CDR3nt: TGTGCCAGCACGGGCCGGGAGAATTCACCCCTCCACTTT
CDR3aa: CASTGRENSPLHF